The clone carrying this T cell receptor beta chain was detected only a few times. These data originate in a study of regulatory T cells in long-lasting Graves disease. Library construction for TCR beta used iRepertoire HTBI primers and Arm-PCR of CDR3 regions. TCRdb independently ran MiXCR on the multiplex PCR reads; one entry per CDR3 protein. The sample consists of around 400,000 distinct CDR3 sequences, roughly 10% of them appearing once. Germline lookup yields CDR1 DFQATT and CDR2 SNEGSKA (reference sequence). Trimming removed 0 bases at V and 2 bases at J, with 10 bases between. The CDR3 totals 14 residues. Time point noted: newly diagnosed GD, antithyroid drugs for less than 3 months. From PBMCs, RNA was extracted and then used to make the TCR library. The same specimen was also included in a second study, on T cells in Graves' hyperthyroidism and ophthalmopathy.

The chain links TRBV20-1 to TRBJ1-2; TRBD1 might be the D (6 bases). This clonotype was sampled from a woman between 18 and 29 years old with Graves disease. The sample in question was peripheral blood mononuclear cells (PBMCs), obtained at new diagnosis, from a patient treated with antithyroid drugs. The CDR3 DNA follows: TGCAGTGCTAGAGAGGACAGAACAAACTATGGCTACACCTTC. It is translated as CSAREDRTNYGYTF.